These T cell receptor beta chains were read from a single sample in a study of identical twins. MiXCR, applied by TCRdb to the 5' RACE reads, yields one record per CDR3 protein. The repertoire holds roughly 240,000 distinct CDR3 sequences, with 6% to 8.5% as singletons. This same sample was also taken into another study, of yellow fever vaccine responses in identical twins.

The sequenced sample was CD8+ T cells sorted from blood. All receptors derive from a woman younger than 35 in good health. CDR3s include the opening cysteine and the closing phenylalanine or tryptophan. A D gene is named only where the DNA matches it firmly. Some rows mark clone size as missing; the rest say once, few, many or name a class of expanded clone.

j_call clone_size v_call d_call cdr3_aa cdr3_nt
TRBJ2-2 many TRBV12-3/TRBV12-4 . CASSLDQGRELFF TGTGCCAGCAGTTTAGACCAGGGACGGGAGCTGTTTTTT
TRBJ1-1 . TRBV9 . CASSVARGGTEAFF TGTGCCAGCAGCGTAGCCCGGGGGGGGACTGAAGCTTTCTTT
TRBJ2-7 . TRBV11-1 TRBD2 CASSLVERGSGLAGDYEQYF TGTGCCAGCAGCTTAGTGGAGAGGGGCTCGGGACTAGCGGGGGACTACGAGCAGTACTTC
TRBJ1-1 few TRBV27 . CASTGVSTEAFF TGTGCCAGCACGGGGGTATCGACTGAAGCTTTCTTT
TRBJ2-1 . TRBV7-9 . CATSFYRNEQFF TGTGCCACATCGTTCTACCGCAATGAGCAGTTCTTC
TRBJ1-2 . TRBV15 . CATSRAAGDYGYTF TGTGCCACCAGCAGAGCCGCAGGCGACTATGGCTACACCTTC
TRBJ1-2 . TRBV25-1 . CASSELMGQVYGYTF TGTGCCAGCAGTGAATTGATGGGGCAAGTCTATGGCTACACCTTC
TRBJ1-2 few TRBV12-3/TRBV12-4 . CASSLTSTDGYTF TGTGCCAGCAGTTTAACGTCGACTGATGGCTACACCTTC
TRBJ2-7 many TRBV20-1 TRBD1 CSARSGDREYEQYF TGCAGTGCTAGATCGGGGGACAGGGAATACGAGCAGTACTTC
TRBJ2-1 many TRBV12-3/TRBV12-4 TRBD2 CASRTTSGTQNEQFF TGTGCCAGCAGGACAACTAGCGGTACTCAAAATGAGCAGTTCTTC
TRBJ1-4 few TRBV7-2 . CASSRDFPDEKLFF TGTGCCAGCAGCCGGGACTTTCCGGATGAAAAACTGTTTTTT
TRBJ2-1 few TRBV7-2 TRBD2 CASSSGLAVKNEQFF TGTGCCAGCAGCTCGGGACTAGCGGTGAAGAATGAGCAGTTCTTC
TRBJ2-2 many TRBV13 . CASSFGRTTGELFF TGTGCCAGCAGCTTTGGCCGGACTACCGGGGAGCTGTTTTTT
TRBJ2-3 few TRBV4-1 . CASSQDGGTDTQYF TGCGCCAGCAGCCAAGATGGGGGCACAGATACGCAGTATTTT
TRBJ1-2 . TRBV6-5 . CASSPSPYGYTF TGTGCCAGCAGTCCGTCCCCGTATGGCTACACCTTC
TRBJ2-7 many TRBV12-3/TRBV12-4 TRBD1 CASSPGDRGLYEQYF TGTGCCAGCAGCCCCGGGGACAGGGGGTTGTACGAGCAGTACTTC
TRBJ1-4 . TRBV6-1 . CASSEDPADREKLFF TGTGCCAGCAGTGAAGACCCGGCCGACCGCGAAAAACTGTTTTTT
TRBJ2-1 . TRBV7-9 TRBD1 CASSSDRDPDNEQFF TGTGCCAGCAGCTCCGACAGGGACCCGGACAATGAGCAGTTCTTC
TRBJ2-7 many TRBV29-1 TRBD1 CSVEDQGQGREQYF TGCAGCGTTGAAGACCAGGGACAGGGGCGCGAGCAGTACTTC
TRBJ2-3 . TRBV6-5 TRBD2 CASSYASGHTDTQYF TGTGCCAGCAGTTACGCTAGCGGACACACAGATACGCAGTATTTT
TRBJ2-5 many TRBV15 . CATSRPSMGEETQYF TGTGCCACCAGCAGGCCCAGCATGGGCGAAGAGACCCAGTACTTC
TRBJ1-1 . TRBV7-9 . CASSLGMGDTEAFF TGTGCCAGCAGCTTAGGTATGGGTGACACTGAAGCTTTCTTT
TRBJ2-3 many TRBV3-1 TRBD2 CASSQDLGGGTLILTDTQYF TGTGCCAGCAGCCAAGATTTGGGGGGGGGAACCCTCATCCTCACAGATACGCAGTATTTT
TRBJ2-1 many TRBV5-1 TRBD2 CASSLAGGGYNEQFF TGTGCCAGCAGTTTAGCGGGGGGGGGTTACAATGAGCAGTTCTTC
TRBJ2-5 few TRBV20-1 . CSAYPRRTAQETQYF TGCAGTGCTTACCCCAGGAGGACAGCCCAAGAGACCCAGTACTTC
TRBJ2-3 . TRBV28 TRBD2 CASIRLAGSTDTQYF TGTGCCAGCATTAGATTAGCGGGGAGCACAGATACGCAGTATTTT
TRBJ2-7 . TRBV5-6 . CASSGGHPYEQYF TGTGCCAGCAGTGGGGGACACCCCTACGAGCAGTACTTC
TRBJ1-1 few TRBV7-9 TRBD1 CASSVTGGPEAFF TGTGCCAGCAGCGTGACAGGGGGCCCTGAAGCTTTCTTT
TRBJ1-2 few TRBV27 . CASSLSPGLGYGYTF TGTGCCAGCAGTTTATCCCCGGGACTCGGCTATGGCTACACCTTC
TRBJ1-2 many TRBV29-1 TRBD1 CSVEGGPTGGYGYTF TGCAGCGTTGAAGGGGGCCCGACAGGGGGGTATGGCTACACCTTC
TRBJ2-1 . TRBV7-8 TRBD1 CASSHRDSSYNEQFF TGTGCCAGCAGCCACCGGGACAGCTCCTACAATGAGCAGTTCTTC
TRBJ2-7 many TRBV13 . CASSLELGNEQYF TGTGCCAGCAGCTTGGAGTTGGGGAACGAGCAGTACTTC
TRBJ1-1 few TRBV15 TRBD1 CATSRRGQGTEAFF TGTGCCACCAGTCGACGAGGACAGGGCACTGAAGCTTTCTTT
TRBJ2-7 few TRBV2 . CASSPLAGGVNAYEQYF TGTGCCAGCAGCCCTCTAGCAGGTGGGGTCAATGCCTACGAGCAGTACTTC
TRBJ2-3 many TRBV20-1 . CSARLRWESTDTQYF TGCAGTGCTAGACTTCGGTGGGAGTCCACAGATACGCAGTATTTT
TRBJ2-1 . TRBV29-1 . CSVRREHSEQFF TGCAGCGTTCGGCGGGAACACAGTGAGCAGTTCTTC
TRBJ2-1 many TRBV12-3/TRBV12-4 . CASSLGNLGEQFF TGTGCCAGCAGTTTGGGAAACTTGGGTGAGCAGTTCTTC
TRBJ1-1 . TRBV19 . CASSYRPNTEAFF TGTGCCAGTTCCTACAGGCCGAACACTGAAGCTTTCTTT
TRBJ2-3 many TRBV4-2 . CASSQDPPGSSDTQYF TGTGCCAGCAGCCAAGATCCTCCAGGGAGCTCAGATACGCAGTATTTT
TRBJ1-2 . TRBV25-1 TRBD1 CASRLTGGGGYTF TGTGCCAGCAGGTTGACAGGGGGCGGTGGCTACACCTTC
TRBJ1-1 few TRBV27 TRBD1 CASSTRTGLWTEAFF TGTGCCAGCAGTACACGGACAGGGTTGTGGACTGAAGCTTTCTTT
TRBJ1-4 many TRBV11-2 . CASSPLLIDLNEKLFF TGTGCCAGCAGCCCCCTCCTCATTGACCTGAATGAAAAACTGTTTTTT
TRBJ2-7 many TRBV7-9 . CASSGTLYYEQYF TGTGCCAGCAGCGGGACTCTATACTACGAGCAGTACTTC
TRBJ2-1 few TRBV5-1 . CASSLRPHWYNEQFF TGCGCCAGCAGCTTACGACCTCACTGGTACAATGAGCAGTTCTTC
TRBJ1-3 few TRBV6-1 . CASSDIGQIYSGNTIYF TGTGCCAGCAGCGACATAGGACAGATTTACTCTGGAAACACCATATATTTT
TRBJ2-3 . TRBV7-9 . CASSLERYVTDTQYF TGTGCCAGCAGCTTAGAACGTTACGTCACAGATACGCAGTATTTT
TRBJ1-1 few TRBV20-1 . CSAREDSGKAFF TGCAGTGCTAGAGAAGACAGTGGCAAAGCTTTCTTT
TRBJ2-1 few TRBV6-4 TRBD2 CASSLLAGEANEQFF TGTGCCAGCAGTTTACTAGCGGGAGAAGCCAATGAGCAGTTCTTC